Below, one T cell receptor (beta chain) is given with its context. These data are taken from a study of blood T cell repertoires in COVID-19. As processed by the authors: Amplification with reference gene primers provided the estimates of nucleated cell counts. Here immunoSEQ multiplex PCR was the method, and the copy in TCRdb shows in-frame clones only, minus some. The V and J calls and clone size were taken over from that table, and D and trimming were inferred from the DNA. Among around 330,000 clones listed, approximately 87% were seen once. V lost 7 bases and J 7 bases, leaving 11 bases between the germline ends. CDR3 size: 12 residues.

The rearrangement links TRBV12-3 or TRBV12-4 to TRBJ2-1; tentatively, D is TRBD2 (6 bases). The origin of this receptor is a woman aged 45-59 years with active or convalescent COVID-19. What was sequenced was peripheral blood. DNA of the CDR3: TGTGCCAGCAACTCCCGGGAGAATGAGCAGTTCTTC. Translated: CASNSRENEQFF.